This T cell receptor beta chain was sequenced for a study of blood T cell repertoires in COVID-19. With 3 bases clipped from V and 5 bases from J, the junction kept 10 bases outside the gene matches. This CDR3 has 15 residues. CDR1 is MDHEN and CDR2 is SYDVKM in the germline V gene. TCRdb's table, derived via immunoSEQ multiplex PCR, lists solely in-frame clones and lacks some. The table records 150,000 or so clones, 75% to 90% of them present only once. The count of this clone is one. The material sequenced was peripheral blood. This TCR was recovered from a man aged 18 to 29 with COVID-19, enrolled during active disease. The chain carries TRBV28 and TRBJ2-7; 7 nucleotides agree with TRBD2. The CDR3 nucleotides are TGTGCCAGCAGTTTTCACGGGGGAGGGGCGGACGAGCAGTACTTC. The encoded protein is CASSFHGGGADEQYF.